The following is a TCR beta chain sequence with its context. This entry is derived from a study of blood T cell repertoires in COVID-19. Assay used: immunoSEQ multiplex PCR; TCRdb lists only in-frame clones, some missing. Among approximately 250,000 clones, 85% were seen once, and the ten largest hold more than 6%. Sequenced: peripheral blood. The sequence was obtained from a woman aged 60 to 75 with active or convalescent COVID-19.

CDR3 sequence (DNA): TGTGCCAGCAGTGCAACTAGCGGGGGGTCCGGGGGGACCCAGTACTTC. Protein: CASSATSGGSGGTQYF. This chain links TRBV2 with TRBJ2-5, with TRBD2 matching over 12 bases. Trimming cost V 4 bases and J 7 bases; bases outside gene matches: 10. Germline V CDR1 and CDR2: SNHLY, FYNNEI. This CDR3 is 16 amino acids long.